The sample holds many counts of the clone carrying this TCR beta chain. The antigen is not known. These data belong to a study of breast tumors, draining lymph nodes, adjacent tissues. Study-level results: That most tumor T cells come from lymph nodes remained unproven. Findings are consistent with lymph node origin and intratumoral expansion of most tumor T cells. Luminal-like breast cancer showed significantly greater tumor-nontumor repertoire similarity than basal-like breast cancer did. Tumor TCR diversity was below lymph nodes but above nontumor tissue.

Breast cancer patients provided tissue from their axillary draining lymph nodes. The CDR3 is 13 residues long. Trimming left V 2 bases short and J 6 bases short, with 11 bases between. Looked up from germline, CDR1 is LGHNT and CDR2 is FRNRAP. Each CDR3 protein gets one entry after TCRdb re-called the multiplex PCR reads with MiXCR. The sample has 250,000 or so distinct CDR3 sequences, around 31% seen once. The specimen sequenced was axillary lymph node tissue. The clonotype comes from a female donor with breast cancer. Some clones in this sample may be carry-over from other donors' samples. The genes are TRBV12-5 and TRBJ2-7; tentatively, D is TRBD1 (6 bases). The CDR3: CASGLRTGSEQYF. CDR3 sequence (DNA): TGTGCTAGTGGTTTGCGAACAGGGAGCGAGCAGTACTTC.